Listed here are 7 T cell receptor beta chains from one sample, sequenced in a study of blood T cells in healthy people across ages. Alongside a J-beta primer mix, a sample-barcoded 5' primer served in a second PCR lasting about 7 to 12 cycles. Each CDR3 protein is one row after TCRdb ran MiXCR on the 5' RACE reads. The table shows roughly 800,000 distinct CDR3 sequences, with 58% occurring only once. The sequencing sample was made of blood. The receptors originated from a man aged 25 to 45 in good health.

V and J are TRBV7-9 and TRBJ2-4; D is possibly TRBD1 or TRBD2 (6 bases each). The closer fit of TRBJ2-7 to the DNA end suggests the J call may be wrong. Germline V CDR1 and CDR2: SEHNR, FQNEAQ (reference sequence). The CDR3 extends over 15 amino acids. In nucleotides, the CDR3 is TGTGCCAGCAGCCGAGGAGGGGGAGGAAGCTACGAGCAGTACTTC. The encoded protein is CASSRGGGGSYEQYF.

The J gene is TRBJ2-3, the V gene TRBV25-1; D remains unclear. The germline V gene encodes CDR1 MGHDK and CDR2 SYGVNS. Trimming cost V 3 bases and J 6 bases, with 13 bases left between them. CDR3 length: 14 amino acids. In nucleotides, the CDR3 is TGTGCCAGCAGTGACCCTCGACTCGGGGATACGCAGTATTTT. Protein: CASSDPRLGDTQYF.

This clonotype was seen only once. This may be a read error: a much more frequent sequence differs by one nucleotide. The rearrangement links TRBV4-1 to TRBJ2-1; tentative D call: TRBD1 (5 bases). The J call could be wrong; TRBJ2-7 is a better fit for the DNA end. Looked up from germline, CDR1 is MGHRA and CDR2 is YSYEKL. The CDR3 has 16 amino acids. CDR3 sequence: CASSQDDSQIYNEQYF. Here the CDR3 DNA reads TGCGCCAGCAGCCAAGACGACAGCCAAATCTACAATGAGCAGTACTTC.

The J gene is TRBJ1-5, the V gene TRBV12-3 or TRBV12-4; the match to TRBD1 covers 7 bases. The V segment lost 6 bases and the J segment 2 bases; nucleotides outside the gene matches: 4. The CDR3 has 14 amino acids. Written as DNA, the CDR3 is TGTGCCAGCAGGACAGGGTCGGGCAATCAGCCCCAGCATTTT. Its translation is CASRTGSGNQPQHF.

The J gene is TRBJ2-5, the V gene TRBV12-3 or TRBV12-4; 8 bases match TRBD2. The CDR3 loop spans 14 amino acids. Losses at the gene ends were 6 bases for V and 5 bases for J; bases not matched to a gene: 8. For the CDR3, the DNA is TGTGCCAGCAGGGGAGCGGGAGTCGGGGAGACCCAGTACTTC. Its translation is CASRGAGVGETQYF.

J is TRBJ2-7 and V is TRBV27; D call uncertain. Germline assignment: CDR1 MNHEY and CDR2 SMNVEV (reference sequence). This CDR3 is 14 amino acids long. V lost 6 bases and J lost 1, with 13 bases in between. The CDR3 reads CASRLQRPSYEQYF. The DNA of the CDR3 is TGTGCCAGCAGGCTCCAGAGACCATCCTACGAGCAGTACTTC.

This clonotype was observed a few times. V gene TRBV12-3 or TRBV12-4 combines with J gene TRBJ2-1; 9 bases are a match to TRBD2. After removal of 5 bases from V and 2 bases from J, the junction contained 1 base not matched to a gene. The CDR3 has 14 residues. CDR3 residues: CASSERGAYNEQFF. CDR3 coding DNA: TGTGCCAGCAGTGAGCGGGGGGCCTACAATGAGCAGTTCTTC.